The count of the clone carrying this TCR beta chain is one. As yet, its antigen is unknown. Method: immunoSEQ multiplex PCR; TCRdb's copy keeps in-frame clones and lacks some. Counted here are 1.4 million or so clones, around 98.5% occurring once; the ten biggest clones make up roughly 0.36%. The CDR3 runs 17 residues. V lost 3 bases and J 7 bases, leaving 25 bases between the germline ends. Germline CDR1 is SGHDN and CDR2 is FVKESK. This entry comes from a study of shared clonotypes between healthy human individuals. Broader study findings: Naive subsets tended to show greater estimated richness than memory subsets. The study found lower generation probabilities in non-shared clonotypes than in those shared by all four donors.

CD45RA+ naive and CD45RA-negative memory subsets were separated from CD4+ cells. Material: naive CD4+ T cells sorted from blood. The subset was: CD45RA+ positively selected. The TCR sequence derives from a man younger than 45 in good health. The V gene is TRBV14, the J gene TRBJ2-7; maybe TRBD1 (6 bases). The DNA of the CDR3 is TGTGCCAGCAGCCACATTGTGGGCTCCCAGGGGATATGGGAGCAGTACTTC. This codes for CASSHIVGSQGIWEQYF.